A selection of T cell receptor beta chains follows, all from one sample in a study of radiation and T cells in renal cell carcinoma. Some clones are missing from TCRdb's copy, which holds only in-frame ones; the method was immunoSEQ multiplex PCR. The table shows 120,000 or so clones, with over 75% occurring only once. The material sequenced was blood, taken from a patient whose treatment included radiotherapy and nephrectomy. These receptors were collected from a man in his forties or fifties with renal cell carcinoma. The CDR3 runs from the conserved cysteine through the conserved F or W. The D gene is left open where the match is weak. Where a row states a size, it is once, few, many or the class of an expanded clone; other rows omit it.

>TRBJ1-1|.|.|TRBV11-3
CASSLYGGHTEAFF
TGTGCCAGCAGCTTATACGGGGGGCACACTGAAGCTTTCTTT
>TRBJ2-5|once|TRBD1|TRBV6-5
CASSYGTGLRETQYF
TGTGCCAGCAGTTACGGGACAGGGTTGAGGGAGACCCAGTACTTC
>TRBJ1-1|.|TRBD1|TRBV6-6
CASSDDRGGNTEAFF
TGTGCCAGCAGTGACGACAGGGGAGGCAACACTGAAGCTTTCTTT
>TRBJ1-3|.|TRBD1|TRBV2
CASSAGRGSGNTIYF
TGTGCCAGCAGTGCGGGCAGGGGGTCTGGAAACACCATATATTTT
>TRBJ2-3|.|TRBD2|TRBV5-1
CASSFSGGTDTQYF
TGCGCCAGCAGCTTTAGCGGGGGCACAGATACGCAGTATTTT
>TRBJ2-5|.|.|TRBV11-2
CASSEQGGPETQYF
TGTGCCAGCAGCGAACAGGGAGGACCAGAGACCCAGTACTTC
>TRBJ1-2|.|.|TRBV19
CAGSTPRRGANYGYTF
TGTGCCGGTAGTACCCCACGTAGGGGGGCTAACTATGGCTACACCTTC
>TRBJ2-5|.|TRBD1|TRBV11-3
CASSLTGQGETQYF
TGTGCCAGCAGCTTAACTGGACAGGGGGAGACCCAGTACTTC
>TRBJ1-2|once|TRBD1|TRBV2
CASSLDRGDGYTF
TGTGCCAGCAGCCTTGACAGGGGCGATGGCTACACCTTC
>TRBJ2-7|.|.|TRBV28
CASSLGRDYEQYF
TGTGCCAGCAGTTTGGGCAGGGACTACGAGCAGTACTTC
>TRBJ2-7|.|.|TRBV19
CASSMGRGGAIYEQYF
TGTGCCAGTAGTATGGGCCGAGGTGGGGCGATATACGAGCAGTACTTC
>TRBJ1-6|.|TRBD1|TRBV4-1
CASSQDQTGGRNSPLHF
TGCGCCAGCAGCCAAGATCAGACAGGGGGGAGGAATTCACCCCTCCACTTT
>TRBJ1-5|.|TRBD1|TRBV5-5
CASSTLTGDQPQHF
TGTGCCAGCAGCACTCTGACAGGGGATCAGCCCCAGCATTTT
>TRBJ1-2|.|.|TRBV5-1
CASSRERGGYTF
TGCGCCAGCAGCCGCGAGCGGGGGGGCTACACCTTC
>TRBJ1-2|.|TRBD1|TRBV6-5
CASTNTRQGGYTF
TGTGCCAGCACCAATACCCGACAGGGTGGCTACACCTTC
>TRBJ1-3|.|TRBD1|TRBV18
CASSPQGGSGNTIYF
TGTGCCAGCTCACCCCAGGGGGGCTCTGGAAACACCATATATTTT
>TRBJ1-2|.|TRBD1|TRBV5-6
CASSLLGQGYGYTF
TGTGCCAGCAGCTTGTTGGGACAGGGCTATGGCTACACCTTC
>TRBJ2-7|.|TRBD2|TRBV7-6
CASSLEVAGEPEQYF
TGTGCCAGCAGCTTAGAGGTAGCGGGAGAACCCGAGCAGTACTTC
>TRBJ1-5|.|.|TRBV27
CASSGLRDPMGHQPQHF
TGTGCCAGCAGTGGGCTGCGGGACCCAATGGGTCATCAGCCCCAGCATTTT
>TRBJ2-4|once|.|TRBV11-2
CASSSRLAKNIQYF
TGTGCCAGCAGCTCCCGTTTAGCCAAAAACATTCAGTACTTC
>TRBJ2-1|.|.|TRBV27
CASSIGGLEQFF
TGTGCCAGCAGCATAGGTGGATTAGAGCAGTTCTTC
>TRBJ2-7|once|.|TRBV28
CASSQPYEQYF
TGTGCCAGCAGTCAACCATACGAGCAGTACTTC
>TRBJ2-1|.|.|TRBV13
CASTLPGRWEQFF
TGTGCCAGCACCCTCCCCGGGAGATGGGAGCAGTTCTTC
>TRBJ2-2|.|.|TRBV28
CASSSLNLGRPMGELFF
TGTGCCAGCAGTTCGCTCAACCTCGGACGGCCCATGGGGGAGCTGTTTTTT
>TRBJ1-2|.|TRBD1|TRBV7-3
CASSLDRDGYTF
TGTGCCAGCAGCTTAGACAGGGATGGCTACACCTTC
>TRBJ1-2|.|.|TRBV2
CAELNRVTYGYTF
TGTGCCGAATTGAACCGCGTAACCTATGGCTACACCTTC
>TRBJ1-3|.|TRBD1|TRBV2
CASRPTGGTGNTIYF
TGTGCCAGCAGACCGACAGGGGGCACTGGAAACACCATATATTTT
>TRBJ2-3|once|.|TRBV7-2
CASRPGRGTDTQYF
TGTGCCAGCAGACCGGGGAGGGGGACAGATACGCAGTATTTT
>TRBJ2-2|.|TRBD1|TRBV4-1
CASSLDREGTGELFF
TGCGCCAGCAGCCTTGACAGGGAAGGAACCGGGGAGCTGTTTTTT